This T cell receptor beta chain was profiled in a study of blood T cell repertoires in COVID-19. The overall study: COVID-19 samples from acute and convalescent phases originated in the United States, Italy and Spain.

Assay used: immunoSEQ multiplex PCR; TCRdb lists only in-frame clones, some missing. This sample yields roughly 140,000 clones, of which 80% are seen a single time; under 0.75% belongs to the top ten. Germline assignment: CDR1 LNHDA and CDR2 SQIVND (reference sequence). With 4 bases removed from V and 7 bases from J, the gap between germline ends came to 14 bases. The CDR3 has 14 residues. The receptor was isolated from a man aged 55 to 70 with acute or convalescent COVID-19. Sample: peripheral blood. The chain is built from TRBV19 and TRBJ2-4, with a possible D match to TRBD2 (5 bases). CDR3 sequence: CASSKNPSGNIQYF. DNA of the CDR3: TGTGCCAGTAGTAAAAACCCCTCGGGGAACATTCAGTACTTC.